This TCR beta chain originates from a study of HIV-infected patients and healthy controls. Study conclusions and caveats: During therapy, HIV-associated CDR3s fell significantly in frequency, while CMV-associated CDR3s did not change significantly.

Alpha and beta constant-region primers primed reverse transcription of approximately 460 ng RNA. Using multiplexing indices, alpha and beta chain libraries were generated apart by chain-specific third strand synthesis. TCRdb ran MiXCR on the 5' RACE reads and lists one entry per CDR3 protein. The sample contains over 8,000 distinct CDR3 sequences, more than 9% of which appear only once. The germline CDR1 and CDR2 sequences are SGHVS and FQNEAQ. V was clipped by 6 bases and J by 4 bases; unmatched bases: 10. CDR3 length: 16 amino acids. As concerns this clonotype: The antigen is not known.

The repertoire came from unfractionated whole blood and reflected all unsorted peripheral T cells. The V gene is TRBV7-8, the J gene TRBJ2-3; 10 positions match TRBD2. This specimen was blood, taken before antiretroviral therapy. The source is an adult with HIV infection. CDR3 coding DNA: TGTGCCAGCAGTCACCCTCCTAGCGGGGGCCCAGATACGCAGTATTTT. The encoded protein is CASSHPPSGGPDTQYF.